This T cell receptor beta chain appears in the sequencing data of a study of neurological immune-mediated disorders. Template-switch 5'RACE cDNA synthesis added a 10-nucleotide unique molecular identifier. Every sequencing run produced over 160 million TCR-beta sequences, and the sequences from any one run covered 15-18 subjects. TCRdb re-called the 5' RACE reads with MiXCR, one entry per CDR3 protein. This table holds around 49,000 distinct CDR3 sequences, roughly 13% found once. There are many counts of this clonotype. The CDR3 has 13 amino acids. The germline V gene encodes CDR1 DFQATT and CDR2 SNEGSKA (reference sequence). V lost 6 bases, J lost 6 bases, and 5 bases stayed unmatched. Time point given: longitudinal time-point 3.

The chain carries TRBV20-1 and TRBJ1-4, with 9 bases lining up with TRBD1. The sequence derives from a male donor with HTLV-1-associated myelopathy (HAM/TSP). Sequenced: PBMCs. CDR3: CSAWDRVHEKLFF. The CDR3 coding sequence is TGCAGTGCGTGGGACAGGGTTCATGAAAAACTGTTTTTT.